The sequence of this T cell receptor beta chain was determined in a study of tumor-infiltrating lymphocytes in primary liver carcinoma. Across the study: All patients, whether men or women, fell within 30 to 69 years of age. Each sample had roughly 3.65 to 8 million productive TCRbeta reads regardless of tissue type.

Co-extraction yielded RNA and DNA from around 20-30 mg of unsorted bulk tissue. Samples came from superior, inferior, lateral poles and tumor centre. Synthesis of TCR beta cDNA was carried out from 500 ng total RNA with a constant-region primer. Libraries of TCR beta came from three nested multiplex PCR rounds with slightly modified ARM-PCR. Each of the first two PCR rounds ran roughly 10 cycles with TRBV1-TRBV30 forward and C-beta reverse primers. TCRdb re-called the multiplex PCR reads through MiXCR, storing one row per CDR3 protein. The table records about 190,000 distinct CDR3 sequences, around four fifths of them present only once. This CDR3 is 14 amino acids long. Germline V gives CDR1 DFQATT, CDR2 SNEGSKA (reference sequence). Study findings and constraints: Relative to blood, tumors carried a significantly larger fraction of the repertoire in their top 250 clones (p = 0.039).

Comments on this clonotype: The antigen remains undetermined. One junction end disagrees with the germline gene, perhaps due to a read error.

The receptor's source is a middle-aged man with primary liver carcinoma and hepatitis B virus infection. The material sequenced was tumor tissue from primary liver carcinoma. V gene TRBV20-1 combines with J gene TRBJ1-5; perhaps TRBD1 as D (5 bases). CDR3 in amino acids: CSTSAGLGNQPQHF. The CDR3 DNA follows: TGCAGTACTAGCGCAGGGCTAGGCAATCAGCCCCAGCATTTT.